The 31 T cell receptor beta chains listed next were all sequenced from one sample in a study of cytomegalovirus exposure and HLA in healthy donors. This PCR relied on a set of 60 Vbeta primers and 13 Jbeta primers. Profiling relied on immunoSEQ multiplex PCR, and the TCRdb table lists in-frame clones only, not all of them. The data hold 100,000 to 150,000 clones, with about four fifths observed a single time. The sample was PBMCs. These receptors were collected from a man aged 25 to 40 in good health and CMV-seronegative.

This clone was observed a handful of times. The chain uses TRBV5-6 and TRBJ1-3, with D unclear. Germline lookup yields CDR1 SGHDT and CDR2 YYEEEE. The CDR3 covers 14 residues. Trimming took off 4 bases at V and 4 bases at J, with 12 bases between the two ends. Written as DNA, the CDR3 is TGTGCCAGCAGCCCCAGAGGGTCCGGAAACACCATATATTTT. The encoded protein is CASSPRGSGNTIYF.

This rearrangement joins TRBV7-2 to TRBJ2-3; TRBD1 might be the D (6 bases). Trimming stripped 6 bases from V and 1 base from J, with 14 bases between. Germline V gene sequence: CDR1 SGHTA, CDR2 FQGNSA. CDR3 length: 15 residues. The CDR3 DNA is TGTGCCAGCAGACAACAGGGATACGGCACAGATACGCAGTATTTT. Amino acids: CASRQQGYGTDTQYF.

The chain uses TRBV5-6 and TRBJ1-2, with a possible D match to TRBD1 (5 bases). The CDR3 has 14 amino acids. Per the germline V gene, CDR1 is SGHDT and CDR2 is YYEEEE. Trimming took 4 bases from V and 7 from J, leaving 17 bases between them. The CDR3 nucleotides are TGTGCCAGCAGCCATTGGGGGGGGACTACTGGCTACACCTTC. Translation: CASSHWGGTTGYTF.

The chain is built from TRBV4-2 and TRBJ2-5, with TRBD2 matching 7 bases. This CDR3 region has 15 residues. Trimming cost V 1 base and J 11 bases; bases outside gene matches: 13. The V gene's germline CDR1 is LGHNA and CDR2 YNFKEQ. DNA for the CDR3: TGTGCCAGCAGCCAAGTGATCGGGGGGAATCGGGCGCAGTACTTC. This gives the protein CASSQVIGGNRAQYF.

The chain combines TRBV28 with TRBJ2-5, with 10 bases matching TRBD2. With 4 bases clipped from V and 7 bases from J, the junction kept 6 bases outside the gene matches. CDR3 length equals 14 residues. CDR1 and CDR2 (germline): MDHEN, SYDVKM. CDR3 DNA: TGTGCCAGCAGTTCTAGCGGGGGCCTCTGGACCCAGTACTTC. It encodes CASSSSGGLWTQYF. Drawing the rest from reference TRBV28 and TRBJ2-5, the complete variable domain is DVKVTQSSRYLVKRTGEKVFLECVQDMDHENMFWYRQDPGLGLRLIYFSYDVKMKEKGDIPEGYSVSREKKERFSLILESASTNQTSMYLCASSSSGGLWTQYFGPGTRLLVL.

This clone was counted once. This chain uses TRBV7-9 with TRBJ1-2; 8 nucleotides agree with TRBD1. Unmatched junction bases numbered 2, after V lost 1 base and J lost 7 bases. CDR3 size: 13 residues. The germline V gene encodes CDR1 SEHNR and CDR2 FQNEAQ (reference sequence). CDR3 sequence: CASSLGRGPGYTF. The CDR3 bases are TGTGCCAGCAGCTTAGGCAGGGGGCCTGGCTACACCTTC. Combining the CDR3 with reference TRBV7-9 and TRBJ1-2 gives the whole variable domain DTGVSQNPRHKITKRGQNVTFRCDPISEHNRLYWYRQTLGQGPEFLTYFQNEAQLEKSRLLSDRFSAERPKGSFSTLEIQRTEQGDSAMYLCASSLGRGPGYTFGSGTRLTVV.

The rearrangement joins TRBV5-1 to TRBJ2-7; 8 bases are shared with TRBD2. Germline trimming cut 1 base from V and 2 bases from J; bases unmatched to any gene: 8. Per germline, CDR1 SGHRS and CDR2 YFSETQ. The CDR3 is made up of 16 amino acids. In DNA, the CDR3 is TGCGCCAGCAGCTTGTTTCCTTCCGGGGGGGCCTACGAGCAGTACTTC. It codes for CASSLFPSGGAYEQYF.

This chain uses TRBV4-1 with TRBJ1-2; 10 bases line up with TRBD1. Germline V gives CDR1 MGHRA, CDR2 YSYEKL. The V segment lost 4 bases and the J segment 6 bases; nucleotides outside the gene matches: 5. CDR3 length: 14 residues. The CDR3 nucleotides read TGCGCCAGCAGCCGATCGACAGGGGGCGATGGCTACACCTTC. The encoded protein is CASSRSTGGDGYTF.

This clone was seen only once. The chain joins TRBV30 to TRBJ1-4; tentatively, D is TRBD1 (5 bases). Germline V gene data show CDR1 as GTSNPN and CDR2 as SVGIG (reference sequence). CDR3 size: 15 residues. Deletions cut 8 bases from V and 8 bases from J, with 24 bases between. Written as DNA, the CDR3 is TGTGCCCACTCACGGCCAGGGTCTGGAATCGAAAAACTGTTTTTT. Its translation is CAHSRPGSGIEKLFF.

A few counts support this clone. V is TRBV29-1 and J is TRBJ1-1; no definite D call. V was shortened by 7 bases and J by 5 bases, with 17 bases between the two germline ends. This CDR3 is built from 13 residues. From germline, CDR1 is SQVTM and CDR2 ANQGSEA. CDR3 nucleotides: TGCAGCGGGGAAGAGGTTTCGGGAACTGAAGCTTTCTTT. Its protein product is CSGEEVSGTEAFF.

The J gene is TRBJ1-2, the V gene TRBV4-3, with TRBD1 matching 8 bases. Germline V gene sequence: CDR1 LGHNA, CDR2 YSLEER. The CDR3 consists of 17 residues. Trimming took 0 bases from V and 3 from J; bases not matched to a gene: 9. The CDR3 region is CASSQDIATGEYYGYTF. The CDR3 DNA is TGCGCCAGCAGCCAAGATATAGCGACAGGGGAGTACTATGGCTACACCTTC.

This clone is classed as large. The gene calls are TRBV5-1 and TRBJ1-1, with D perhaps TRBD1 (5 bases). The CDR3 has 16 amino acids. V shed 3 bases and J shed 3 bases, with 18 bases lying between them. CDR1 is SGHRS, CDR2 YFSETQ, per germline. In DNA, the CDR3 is TGCGCCAGCAGCTGGGGCCCTTTAGGGGCGGACACTGAAGCTTTCTTT. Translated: CASSWGPLGADTEAFF.

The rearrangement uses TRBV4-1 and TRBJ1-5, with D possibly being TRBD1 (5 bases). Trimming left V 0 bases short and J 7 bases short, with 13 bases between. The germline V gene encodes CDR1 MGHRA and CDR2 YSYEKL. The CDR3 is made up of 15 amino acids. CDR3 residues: CASSQDGQGGQPQHF. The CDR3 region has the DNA TGCGCCAGCAGCCAAGATGGGCAGGGAGGACAGCCCCAGCATTTT.

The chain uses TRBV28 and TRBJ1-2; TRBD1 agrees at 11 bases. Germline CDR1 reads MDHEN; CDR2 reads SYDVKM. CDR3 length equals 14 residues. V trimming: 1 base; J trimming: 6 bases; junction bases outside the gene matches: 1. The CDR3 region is CASSLLDRGHGYTF. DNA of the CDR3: TGTGCCAGCAGTTTATTGGACAGGGGGCATGGCTACACCTTC.

As DNA, the CDR3 is TGCGCCAGCAGCTTGACTGGACTAGCGGGACGCAATGAGCAGTTCTTC. Translated, it gives CASSLTGLAGRNEQFF. This rearrangement joins TRBV5-1 to TRBJ2-1, with 12 bases matching TRBD2. CDR3 length: 16 residues. Germline loops: CDR1 SGHRS, CDR2 YFSETQ. After removal of 1 base from V and 6 bases from J, the junction contained 5 bases not matched to a gene.

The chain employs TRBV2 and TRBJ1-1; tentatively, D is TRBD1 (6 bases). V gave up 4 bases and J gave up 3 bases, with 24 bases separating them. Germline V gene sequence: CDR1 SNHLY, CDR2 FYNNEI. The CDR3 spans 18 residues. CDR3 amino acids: CASSVREGQWGMDTEAFF. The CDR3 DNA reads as TGTGCCAGCAGTGTAAGGGAAGGACAGTGGGGTATGGACACTGAAGCTTTCTTT.

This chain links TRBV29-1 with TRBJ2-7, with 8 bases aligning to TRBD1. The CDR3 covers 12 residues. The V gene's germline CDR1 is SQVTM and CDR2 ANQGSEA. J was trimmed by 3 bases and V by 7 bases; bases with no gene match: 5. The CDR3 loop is CSARTGGYEQYF. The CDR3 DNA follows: TGCAGCGCTCGAACAGGGGGCTACGAGCAGTACTTC.

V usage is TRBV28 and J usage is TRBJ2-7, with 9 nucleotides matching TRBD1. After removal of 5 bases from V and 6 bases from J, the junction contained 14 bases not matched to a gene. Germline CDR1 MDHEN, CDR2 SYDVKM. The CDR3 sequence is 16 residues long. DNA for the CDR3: TGTGCCAGCAGTCCGACTACCGGGACAGGGAACGTCGAGCAGTACTTC. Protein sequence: CASSPTTGTGNVEQYF.

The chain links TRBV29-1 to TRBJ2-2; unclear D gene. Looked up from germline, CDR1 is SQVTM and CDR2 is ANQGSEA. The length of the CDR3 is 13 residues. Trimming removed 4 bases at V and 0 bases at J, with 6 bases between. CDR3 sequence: CSVVAANTGELFF. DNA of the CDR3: TGCAGCGTTGTGGCAGCGAACACCGGGGAGCTGTTTTTT.

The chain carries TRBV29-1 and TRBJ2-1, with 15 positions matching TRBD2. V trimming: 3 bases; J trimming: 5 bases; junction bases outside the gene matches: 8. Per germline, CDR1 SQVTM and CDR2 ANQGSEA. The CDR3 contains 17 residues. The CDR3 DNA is TGCAGCGTTGAGGGACTAGCGGGAGGCCAAACCCACAATGAGCAGTTCTTC. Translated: CSVEGLAGGQTHNEQFF.

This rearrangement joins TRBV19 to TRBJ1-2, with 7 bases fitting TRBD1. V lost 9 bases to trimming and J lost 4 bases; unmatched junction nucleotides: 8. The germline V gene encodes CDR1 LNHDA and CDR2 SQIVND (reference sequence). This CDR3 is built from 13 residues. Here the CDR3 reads CASSRDSGYGYTF. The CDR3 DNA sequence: TGTGCCAGCTCCCGGGACAGCGGCTATGGCTACACCTTC.

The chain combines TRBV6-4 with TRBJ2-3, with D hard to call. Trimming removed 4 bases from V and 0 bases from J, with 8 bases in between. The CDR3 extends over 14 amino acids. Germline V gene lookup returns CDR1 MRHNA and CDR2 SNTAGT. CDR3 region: CASSAGGSTDTQYF. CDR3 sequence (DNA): TGTGCCAGCAGTGCGGGTGGCAGCACAGATACGCAGTATTTT.

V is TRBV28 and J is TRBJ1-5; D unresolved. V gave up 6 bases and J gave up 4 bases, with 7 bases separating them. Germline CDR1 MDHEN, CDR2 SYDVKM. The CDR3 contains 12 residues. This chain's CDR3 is CASRILNQPQHF. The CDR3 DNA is TGTGCCAGCAGAATCTTAAATCAGCCCCAGCATTTT.

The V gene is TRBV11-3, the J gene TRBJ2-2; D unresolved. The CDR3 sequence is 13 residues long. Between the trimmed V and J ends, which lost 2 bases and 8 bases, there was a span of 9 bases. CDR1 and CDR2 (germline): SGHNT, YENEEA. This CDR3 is CASSLSDSGELFF. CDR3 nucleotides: TGTGCCAGCAGCTTATCAGACTCGGGGGAGCTGTTTTTT.

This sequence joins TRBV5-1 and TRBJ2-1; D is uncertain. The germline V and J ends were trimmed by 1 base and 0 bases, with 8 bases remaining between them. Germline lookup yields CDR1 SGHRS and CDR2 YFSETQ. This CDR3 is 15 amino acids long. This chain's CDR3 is CASSLFYDSYNEQFF. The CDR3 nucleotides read TGCGCCAGCAGCTTGTTCTACGACTCCTACAATGAGCAGTTCTTC.

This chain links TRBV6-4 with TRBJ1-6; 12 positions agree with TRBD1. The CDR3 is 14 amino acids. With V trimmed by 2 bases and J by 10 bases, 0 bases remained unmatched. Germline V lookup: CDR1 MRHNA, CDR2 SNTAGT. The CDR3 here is CASSDGTGGSPLHF. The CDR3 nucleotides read TGTGCCAGCAGTGACGGGACAGGGGGCTCACCCCTCCACTTT.

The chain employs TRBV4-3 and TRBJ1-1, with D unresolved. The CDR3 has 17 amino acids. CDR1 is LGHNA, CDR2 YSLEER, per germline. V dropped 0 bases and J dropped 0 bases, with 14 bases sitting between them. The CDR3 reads CASSQDKAEFMNTEAFF. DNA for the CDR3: TGCGCCAGCAGCCAAGACAAGGCGGAATTTATGAACACTGAAGCTTTCTTT.

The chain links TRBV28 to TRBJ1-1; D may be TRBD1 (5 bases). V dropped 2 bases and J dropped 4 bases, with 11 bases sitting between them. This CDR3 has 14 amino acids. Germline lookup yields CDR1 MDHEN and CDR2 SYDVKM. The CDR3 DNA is TGTGCCAGCAGTTTAGCGGGGCTCTTCACTGAAGCTTTCTTT. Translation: CASSLAGLFTEAFF.

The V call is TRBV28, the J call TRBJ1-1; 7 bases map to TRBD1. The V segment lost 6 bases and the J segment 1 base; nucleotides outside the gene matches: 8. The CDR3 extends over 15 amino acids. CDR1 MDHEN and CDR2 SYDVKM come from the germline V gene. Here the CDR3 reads CASRLAGQTNTEAFF. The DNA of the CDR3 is TGTGCCAGCAGGTTGGCGGGACAGACGAACACTGAAGCTTTCTTT.

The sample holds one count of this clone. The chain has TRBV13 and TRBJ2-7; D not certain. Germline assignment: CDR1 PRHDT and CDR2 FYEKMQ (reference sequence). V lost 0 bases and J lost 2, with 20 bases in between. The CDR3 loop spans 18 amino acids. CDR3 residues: CASSLGGALRQEAYEQYF. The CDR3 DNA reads TGTGCCAGCAGCTTAGGAGGTGCCCTGAGACAAGAAGCCTACGAGCAGTACTTC.

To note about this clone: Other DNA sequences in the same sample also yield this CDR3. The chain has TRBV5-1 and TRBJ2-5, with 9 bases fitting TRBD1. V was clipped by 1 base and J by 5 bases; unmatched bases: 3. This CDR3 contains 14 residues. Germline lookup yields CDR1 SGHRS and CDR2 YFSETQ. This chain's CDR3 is CASSLNRGRETQYF. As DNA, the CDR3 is TGCGCCAGCAGCTTGAACAGGGGGCGGGAGACCCAGTACTTC.